The following is a T cell receptor (beta chain) sequence with its context. Repertoires were generated with immunoSEQ multiplex PCR, while TCRdb's copy carries only in-frame clones and drops some. Of approximately 100,000 clones in the sample, roughly 88% were seen once. This specimen belongs to a study of T cell responses to AZD1222 COVID-19 vaccine. The source was peripheral blood, collected on day 0 of AZD1222 vaccination. The sequence came from an adult in good health.

DNA of the CDR3: TGTGCCAGTAACGCCTTACAGGGTAACTATGGCTACACCTTC. It encodes CASNALQGNYGYTF. The rearrangement links TRBV19 to TRBJ1-2; D is perhaps TRBD1 (6 bases). From germline, CDR1 is LNHDA and CDR2 SQIVND (reference sequence). This CDR3 is built from 14 residues. The V and J ends lost 7 bases and 1 base respectively, with 13 bases between them. The variable domain in full, completed from reference TRBV19 and TRBJ1-2, reads DGGITQSPKYLFRKEGQNVTLSCEQNLNHDAMYWYRQDPGQGLRLIYYSQIVNDFQKGDIAEGYSVSREKKESFPLTVTSAQKNPTAFYLCASNALQGNYGYTFGSGTRLTVV.